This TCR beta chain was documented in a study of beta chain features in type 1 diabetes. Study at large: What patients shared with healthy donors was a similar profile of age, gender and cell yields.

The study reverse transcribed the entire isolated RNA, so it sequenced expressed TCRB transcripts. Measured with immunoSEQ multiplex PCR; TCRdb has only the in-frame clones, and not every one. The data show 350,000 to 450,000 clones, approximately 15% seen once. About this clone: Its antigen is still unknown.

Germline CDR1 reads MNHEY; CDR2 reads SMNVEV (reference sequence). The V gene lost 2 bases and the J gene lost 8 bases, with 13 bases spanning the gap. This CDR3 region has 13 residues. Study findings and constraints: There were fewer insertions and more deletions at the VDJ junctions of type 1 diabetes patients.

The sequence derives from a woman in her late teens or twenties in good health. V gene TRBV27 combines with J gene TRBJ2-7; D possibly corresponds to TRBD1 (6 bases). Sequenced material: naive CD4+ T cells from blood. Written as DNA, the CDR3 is TGTGCCAGCAGTTTAACGATAGGGGACAAGCAGTACTTC. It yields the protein CASSLTIGDKQYF.